Listed here is a single TCR beta chain. These data belong to a study of blood T cell repertoires in COVID-19. For the study at large: The United States, Italy and Spain supplied acute and convalescent COVID-19 samples.

The CDR3 length is 16 residues. Germline lookup yields CDR1 LGHDT and CDR2 YNNKEL (reference sequence). The junction had 2 bases not matched to a gene; V was cut back by 0 bases and J by 2 bases. In Cohort 3, a recovered donor had either two negative PCRs, clearance, or symptom resolution. In the original analysis: Estimation of nucleated cell counts was performed using reference gene primer amplification. Sequencing used immunoSEQ multiplex PCR; TCRdb keeps in-frame clones, though not all of them. V, J and clone size were drawn from that table, and D and trimming were deduced from the DNA. The sample carries around 130,000 clones, roughly 87% recorded once.

The TCR comes from a man aged 30 to 45 who had recovered from COVID-19. The sample comprised PBMCs or T cells enriched from blood (not recorded which). The chain joins TRBV3-1 (or the pseudogene TRBV3-2) to TRBJ2-3; 10 nucleotides align to TRBD2. CDR3 protein: CASSQDTSGITDTQYF. The CDR3 bases are TGTGCCAGCAGCCAAGATACTAGCGGGATCACAGATACGCAGTATTTT.